A selection of T cell receptor beta chains follows, all from one sample in a study of T cell responses to AZD1222 COVID-19 vaccine. Profiled with immunoSEQ multiplex PCR; TCRdb holds only in-frame clones, not every one. The data contain about 140,000 clones, around 90% of them singletons. Material: peripheral blood, obtained on day 0 of AZD1222 vaccination. Receptors originate from an adult in good health. Each CDR3 is given with its conserved first and last residue.

V gene: TRBV27
CDR3 length: 16
J gene: TRBJ1-3
CDR3 protein: CASSLSSPAYGNTIYF

V gene: TRBV25-1
CDR3 length: 14
J gene: TRBJ1-2
CDR3 protein: CASSGTRGVGGYTF

V gene: TRBV12-3/TRBV12-4
CDR3 length: 12
J gene: TRBJ2-7
CDR3 protein: CASSLEGNEQYF

V gene: TRBV5-6
CDR3 length: 16
J gene: TRBJ2-7
CDR3 protein: CASSLAAGGPGREQYF

V gene: TRBV6-5
CDR3 length: 16
J gene: TRBJ1-4
CDR3 protein: CASSYNPTGGNEKLFF

V gene: TRBV6-4
CDR3 length: 14
J gene: TRBJ2-1
CDR3 protein: CASSDSEGRNEQFF

V gene: TRBV19
CDR3 length: 17
J gene: TRBJ2-1
CDR3 protein: CASGNGRAGVIYNEQFF

V gene: TRBV5-6
CDR3 length: 18
J gene: TRBJ2-7
CDR3 protein: CASSLVKRRTGGSYEQYF

V gene: TRBV6-5
CDR3 length: 15
J gene: TRBJ1-1
CDR3 protein: CASSYWQGRSTEAFF

V gene: TRBV27
CDR3 length: 15
J gene: TRBJ2-2
CDR3 protein: CASSLKGPNTGELFF

V gene: TRBV2
CDR3 length: 11
J gene: TRBJ1-6
CDR3 protein: CASSHRSPLHF

V gene: TRBV6-1
CDR3 length: 16
J gene: TRBJ2-7
CDR3 protein: CASSEVGGLGSYEQYF

V gene: TRBV19
CDR3 length: 14
J gene: TRBJ2-7
CDR3 protein: CASSSRQGPYEQYF

V gene: TRBV7-8
CDR3 length: 21
J gene: TRBJ2-6
CDR3 protein: CASSLISGTGGGFSGANVLTF

V gene: TRBV18
CDR3 length: 17
J gene: TRBJ2-7
CDR3 protein: CASSFGLAGGPNYEQYF